This passage covers 28 T cell receptor beta chains from one sample sequenced in a study of blood T cell repertoires in COVID-19. Assay used: immunoSEQ multiplex PCR; TCRdb lists only in-frame clones, some missing. This table has about 73,000 clones, 89% appearing once. Input material: peripheral blood. The receptors here all came from a man at least 80 years old with acute or convalescent COVID-19.

The chain joins TRBV5-4 to TRBJ1-1; no clear D gene. V was clipped by 0 bases and J by 4 bases, with 16 bases between them. The CDR3 length is 16 residues. Germline-derived CDR1 and CDR2 are SGHNT and YYREEE (reference sequence). In DNA, the CDR3 is TGTGCCAGCAGCTTGGCCGTAGGAGGTCCCGCCACTGAAGCTTTCTTT. This gives the protein CASSLAVGGPATEAFF.

The chain combines TRBV11-2 with TRBJ2-2, with 7 nucleotides matching TRBD2. V shed 11 bases, J shed 5 bases, and the junction held 20 bases outside the gene matches. The CDR3 totals 17 residues. Germline values: CDR1 SGHAT, CDR2 FQNNGV. CDR3 loop: CAVPQGGFPSGTGELFF. The CDR3 DNA reads as TGTGCCGTTCCCCAGGGAGGGTTCCCTTCAGGGACCGGGGAGCTGTTTTTT. The complete variable domain, with remaining parts taken from reference TRBV11-2 and TRBJ2-2, reads EAGVAQSPRYKIIEKRQSVAFWCNPISGHATLYWYQQILGQGPKLLIQFQNNGVVDDSQLPKDRFSAERLKGVDSTLKIQPAKLEDSAVYLCAVPQGGFPSGTGELFFGEGSRLTVL.

This chain connects TRBV2 to TRBJ2-3; 8 nucleotides line up with TRBD2. The CDR3 sequence is 16 residues long. Germline CDR1 is SNHLY and CDR2 is FYNNEI. CDR3 in amino acids: CVGQKTTSESTDTQYF. CDR3 coding DNA: TGTGTCGGGCAGAAAACGACTAGCGAAAGCACAGATACGCAGTATTTT.

This clone was recorded once. J is TRBJ2-1 and V is TRBV2; 7 positions match TRBD1. The CDR3 contains 16 residues. From germline, CDR1 is SNHLY and CDR2 FYNNEI. V was clipped by 5 bases and J by 0 bases; unmatched bases: 7. The CDR3 DNA sequence: TGTGCCAGCAGTCGGACAGGCCCAATCTCCTACAATGAGCAGTTCTTC. It is translated as CASSRTGPISYNEQFF.

The chain joins TRBV30 to TRBJ1-5; D remains unclear. V lost 2 bases to trimming and J lost 2 bases, with 7 bases between them. The length of the CDR3 is 13 residues. CDR1 GTSNPN and CDR2 SVGIG come from the germline V gene (reference sequence). CDR3 in amino acids: CAWSPRGNQPQHF. The CDR3 coding sequence is TGTGCCTGGAGTCCCCGGGGCAATCAGCCCCAGCATTTT.

The rearrangement uses TRBV4-1 and TRBJ1-5; D is uncertain. Germline V gene sequence: CDR1 MGHRA, CDR2 YSYEKL. CDR3 length: 16 residues. V was pared by 0 bases and J by 0 bases, with 9 bases between. This chain's CDR3 is CASSQEARYSNQPQHF. Written as DNA, the CDR3 is TGCGCCAGCAGCCAAGAAGCGCGCTATAGCAATCAGCCCCAGCATTTT.

This clone was seen once. V is TRBV19 and J is TRBJ2-6; no definite D call. V dropped 5 bases and J dropped 4 bases, with 9 bases sitting between them. The V gene's germline CDR1 is LNHDA and CDR2 SQIVND (reference sequence). This CDR3 is built from 14 residues. The CDR3 sequence: CASSPRLGANVLTF. For the CDR3, the DNA is TGTGCCAGTAGTCCTCGGTTGGGGGCCAACGTCCTGACTTTC.

The chain has TRBV11-2 and TRBJ1-6; the D is unclear. This CDR3 has 14 amino acids. Germline V lookup: CDR1 SGHAT, CDR2 FQNNGV. Trimming left V 6 bases short and J 9 bases short, with 15 bases between. The CDR3 DNA is TGTGCCAGCAGTGTGACTGGGTTGGGTTCACCCCTCCACTTT. As protein: CASSVTGLGSPLHF.

This clone occurred a few times. Other DNA sequences in this sample translate to the same CDR3. The rearrangement joins TRBV9 to TRBJ2-7, with 10 bases identical to TRBD2. Per the germline V gene, CDR1 is SGDLS and CDR2 is YYNGEE. J was trimmed by 3 bases and V by 0 bases; bases with no gene match: 3. CDR3 length: 15 amino acids. CDR3: CASSVDPSGSYEQYF. CDR3 coding DNA: TGTGCCAGCAGCGTAGACCCTAGCGGGAGCTACGAGCAGTACTTC.

The chain joins TRBV19 to TRBJ2-5, with 8 bases identical to TRBD2. This CDR3 spans 13 amino acids. Germline CDR1 reads LNHDA; CDR2 reads SQIVND (reference sequence). J lost 4 bases, V lost 6 bases, and 4 bases had no gene match. The CDR3 spells CASRGSGGETQYF. CDR3 bases: TGTGCCAGTAGAGGAAGCGGGGGAGAGACCCAGTACTTC. Drawing the rest from reference TRBV19 and TRBJ2-5, the complete variable domain is DGGITQSPKYLFRKEGQNVTLSCEQNLNHDAMYWYRQDPGQGLRLIYYSQIVNDFQKGDIAEGYSVSREKKESFPLTVTSAQKNPTAFYLCASRGSGGETQYFGPGTRLLVL.

The genes are TRBV9 and TRBJ2-4, with 9 nucleotides matching TRBD1. Germline CDR1 and CDR2: SGDLS and YYNGEE. This CDR3 contains 15 residues. With V trimmed by 4 bases and J by 8 bases, 10 bases remained unmatched. The CDR3 region has the DNA TGTGCCAGCAGCCCCAGGGACAGGGCTGAGTACATTCAGTACTTC. It specifies CASSPRDRAEYIQYF.

The chain links TRBV5-6 to TRBJ1-5, with D perhaps TRBD1 (6 bases). CDR3 length: 16 residues. Germline-derived CDR1 and CDR2 are SGHDT and YYEEEE. V lost 3 bases, J lost 1 base, and 14 bases lay in between. CDR3 bases: TGTGCCAGCAGCTCGCGGGGGCAATCCAGCAATCAGCCCCAGCATTTT. Translating gives CASSSRGQSSNQPQHF.

The count of this clone is one. The chain has TRBV24-1 and TRBJ2-3, with D possibly matching TRBD2 (5 bases). V shed 3 bases and J shed 2 bases, with 11 bases lying between them. The CDR3 spans 15 residues. Germline V gene sequence: CDR1 KGHDR, CDR2 SFDVKD. The CDR3 nucleotides are TGTGCCACCAGTGATGAGGGAGAGTTCACAGATACGCAGTATTTT. Protein sequence: CATSDEGEFTDTQYF.

This chain links TRBV5-4 with TRBJ2-7; 10 bases map to TRBD2. Per the germline V gene, CDR1 is SGHNT and CDR2 is YYREEE (reference sequence). V was pared by 3 bases and J by 0 bases, with 6 bases of the junction left unmatched. The CDR3 extends over 16 amino acids. The CDR3 spells CASSSLLAGASYEQYF. The CDR3 DNA is TGTGCCAGCAGCTCTTTGCTAGCGGGAGCCTCCTACGAGCAGTACTTC.

The J gene is TRBJ1-3, the V gene TRBV6-5, with 12 bases that match TRBD1. In germline, CDR1 is MNHEY, CDR2 SVGAGI. V lost 6 bases, J lost 8 bases, and 5 bases stayed unmatched. The CDR3 is 14 residues long. DNA of the CDR3: TGTGCCAGCAGGACGGGACAGGGGGCATACACCATATATTTT. The encoded protein is CASRTGQGAYTIYF.

Concerning this clone: Other nucleotide sequences in the sample specify the same CDR3. The rearrangement links TRBV2 to TRBJ1-1; maybe TRBD1 (5 bases). The CDR3 sequence is 14 residues long. Trimming cost V 4 bases and J 0 bases, with 9 bases left between them. The germline V gene encodes CDR1 SNHLY and CDR2 FYNNEI. This chain's CDR3 is CASSAQVMNTEAFF. The CDR3 nucleotides read TGTGCCAGCAGTGCACAGGTCATGAACACTGAAGCTTTCTTT.

CDR3 DNA: TGTGCCAGCGGGTTAGCGGGAGGGCCACTGAATGAGCAGTTCTTC. The encoded protein is CASGLAGGPLNEQFF. This chain uses TRBV3-1 (or the pseudogene TRBV3-2) with TRBJ2-1, with 11 bases that match TRBD2. V shed 8 bases, J shed 7 bases, and the junction held 10 bases outside the gene matches. The CDR3 has 15 amino acids. Germline V CDR1 and CDR2: LGHDT, YNNKEL (reference sequence).

The rearrangement uses TRBV3-1 (or the pseudogene TRBV3-2) and TRBJ1-1; the D is unclear. Between the trimmed V and J ends, which lost 0 bases and 4 bases, there was a span of 9 bases. Per germline, CDR1 LGHDT and CDR2 YNNKEL (reference sequence). The CDR3 contains 14 residues. The CDR3 here is CASSQDLRVTEAFF. CDR3 in DNA: TGTGCCAGCAGCCAAGATCTCCGGGTCACTGAAGCTTTCTTT.

There are a few counts of this clone. The genes are TRBV5-8 and TRBJ1-4; 7 bases align to TRBD1. V trimming: 5 bases; J trimming: 5 bases; junction bases outside the gene matches: 6. Germline V gene lookup returns CDR1 SGHTS and CDR2 YDEGEE. The CDR3 is 14 amino acids. In DNA form, the CDR3 reads TGTGCCAGCAGTTTACAGGGGATAAATGAAAAACTGTTTTTT. Residues: CASSLQGINEKLFF.

The gene calls are TRBV6-5 and TRBJ2-3; D perhaps matches TRBD2 (5 bases). V shed 6 bases and J shed 5 bases, with 15 bases lying between them. From germline, CDR1 is MNHEY and CDR2 SVGAGI. The CDR3 totals 14 residues. In DNA form, the CDR3 reads TGTGCCAGCAGCCTTCTGGATGGAGGAGATACGCAGTATTTT. Translation: CASSLLDGGDTQYF.

V gene TRBV11-2 combines with J gene TRBJ2-7; tentatively, D is TRBD2 (5 bases). The ends were cut back, 5 bases at V and 3 bases at J, with 14 bases in the middle. The CDR3 length is 14 residues. Germline V gives CDR1 SGHAT, CDR2 FQNNGV. The CDR3 coding sequence is TGTGCCAGCAGCCCGGTATGGACTTTCTACGAGCAGTACTTC. Amino acid sequence: CASSPVWTFYEQYF.

This clone is a singleton in its sample. The chain carries TRBV20-1 and TRBJ2-2, with D hard to call. Trimming stripped 3 bases from V and 0 bases from J, with 8 bases between. The length of the CDR3 is 14 residues. CDR1 is DFQATT, CDR2 SNEGSKA, per germline (reference sequence). CDR3 sequence: CSASYRSNTGELFF. The CDR3 bases are TGCAGTGCTAGTTACCGGTCGAACACCGGGGAGCTGTTTTTT.

This clone was picked up one time. Here the CDR3 DNA reads TGCGCCAGCAGCGGTGGGACTAGCGGGTCCTACGAGCAGTACTTC. Translated: CASSGGTSGSYEQYF. The chain combines TRBV5-1 with TRBJ2-7, with 12 bases identical to TRBD2. The germline V gene has CDR1 SGHRS and CDR2 YFSETQ. The CDR3 runs 15 residues. The V gene end was trimmed by 4 bases and the J gene end by 1 base; junction bases not matched to a gene: 3. Combining the CDR3 with reference TRBV5-1 and TRBJ2-7 gives the whole variable domain KAGVTQTPRYLIKTRGQQVTLSCSPISGHRSVSWYQQTPGQGLQFLFEYFSETQRNKGNFPGRFSGRQFSNSRSEMNVSTLELGDSALYLCASSGGTSGSYEQYFGPGTRLTVT.

This clone showed up just once. The identical CDR3 is also encoded by other nucleotide sequences in the sample. The V and J genes are TRBV3-1 (or the pseudogene TRBV3-2) and TRBJ1-5, with TRBD1 as a possible D gene (6 bases). The V gene lost 1 base and the J gene lost 4 bases, with 8 bases spanning the gap. Germline V CDR1 and CDR2: LGHDT, YNNKEL (reference sequence). This CDR3 has 14 residues. The CDR3 spells CASSQGRGNQPQHF. CDR3 sequence (DNA): TGTGCCAGCAGCCAAGGCAGGGGAAATCAGCCCCAGCATTTT.

This clone showed up just once. This chain connects TRBV10-3 to TRBJ2-5; a weak D match, TRBD1 (5 bases). Trimming removed 0 bases from V and 1 base from J, with 12 bases in between. The length of the CDR3 is 16 residues. Per the germline V gene, CDR1 is ENHRY and CDR2 is SYGVKD. The DNA of the CDR3 is TGTGCCATCAGTGAGTCGGGCAGGGAAACCCAAGAGACCCAGTACTTC. Protein: CAISESGRETQETQYF.

The CDR3 region is CAWSVRLAVNFYEQYF. CDR3 nucleotide sequence: TGTGCCTGGAGTGTACGATTAGCCGTTAATTTCTACGAGCAGTACTTC. The V call is TRBV30, the J call TRBJ2-7; no definite D call. V lost 0 bases to trimming and J lost 3 bases, with 18 bases between them. CDR1 and CDR2 from the germline V gene are GTSNPN and SVGIG (reference sequence). CDR3 size: 16 residues.

The CDR3 coding sequence is TGTGCCAGCAGTTCGACAGGGGGGCCCCCTCAGCCCCAGCATTTT. Translation: CASSSTGGPPQPQHF. The chain links TRBV6-5 to TRBJ1-5; 9 bases align to TRBD1. This CDR3 comprises 15 residues. Germline V gene sequence: CDR1 MNHEY, CDR2 SVGAGI. Trimming cost V 4 bases and J 6 bases; bases outside gene matches: 7.

V usage is TRBV30 and J usage is TRBJ1-5; 9 bases map to TRBD1. Germline V lookup: CDR1 GTSNPN, CDR2 SVGIG (reference sequence). The V and J ends lost 2 bases and 7 bases, in that order; junction bases with no gene match: 6. The CDR3 runs to 14 residues. CDR3 protein: CAWSTTGGSQPQHF. CDR3 bases: TGTGCCTGGAGTACGACAGGGGGTAGCCAGCCCCAGCATTTT.